A selection of T cell receptor beta chains follows, all from one sample in a study of cytomegalovirus exposure and HLA in healthy donors. The method was immunoSEQ multiplex PCR; TCRdb's version includes in-frame clones alone and lacks a portion of them. The data hold 150,000 or so clones, with roughly 90% observed a single time. Sequenced sample: PBMCs. These receptors originate from a man between 18 and 29 years old in good health and CMV-seropositive. CDR3s include the opening cysteine and the closing phenylalanine or tryptophan. D genes are given only for firm matches. Size is omitted from some rows. Given values are once, few, many or a class for expanded clones.

v_gene,len,d_gene,j_gene,abundance,CDR3nt,CDR3aa
TRBV5-1,17,.,TRBJ2-6,.,TGCGCCAGCAGCACCAGACAGCCCTCCTCTGGGGCCAACGTCCTGACTTTC,CASSTRQPSSGANVLTF
TRBV19,13,TRBD2,TRBJ2-2,few,TGTGCCGTGTCGGGACTAAGGGCCGGGGAGCTGTTTTTT,CAVSGLRAGELFF
TRBV11-3,15,TRBD1,TRBJ1-3,few,TGTGCCAGCAGCCCAGGGACAGACTCTGGAAACACCATATATTTT,CASSPGTDSGNTIYF
TRBV4-1,16,.,TRBJ2-1,.,TGCGCCAGCAGCCAACTACCAGGGACACCCTACAATGAGCAGTTCTTC,CASSQLPGTPYNEQFF
TRBV27,15,.,TRBJ1-4,.,TGTGCCAGCAGTGCCCCAGGGGCTAATAATGAAAAACTGTTTTTT,CASSAPGANNEKLFF
TRBV6-4,17,TRBD1,TRBJ1-1,.,TGTGCCAGCAGTGACACCAAAACAGGGGGCGCGGACGCTGAAGCTTTCTTT,CASSDTKTGGADAEAFF
TRBV5-8,13,TRBD1,TRBJ1-2,.,TGTGCCAGCAGCTTCGACAGGGACTATGGCTACACCTTC,CASSFDRDYGYTF
TRBV10-3,15,.,TRBJ1-2,.,TGTGCCATCAGTGAGTACGGAGGGGAAAAATATGGCTACACCTTC,CAISEYGGEKYGYTF
TRBV11-1,14,.,TRBJ2-7,.,TGTGCCAGCAGCCCCGGAGGGGCCTCCTACGAGCAGTACTTC,CASSPGGASYEQYF
TRBV18,18,.,TRBJ2-3,.,TGTGCCAGCTCACTCTCACGCGCACAGGGTTCCAGCACAGATACGCAGTATTTT,CASSLSRAQGSSTDTQYF
TRBV7-9,17,TRBD1,TRBJ1-4,.,TGTGCCAGCAGCTCACCGGACAGGGGGCACGATAATGAAAAACTGTTTTTT,CASSSPDRGHDNEKLFF
TRBV30,14,TRBD1,TRBJ2-7,once,TGTGCCTGGAGAAGGACAGGGGTCTCCTACGAGCAGTACTTC,CAWRRTGVSYEQYF
TRBV2,13,.,TRBJ2-1,once,TGTGCCAGCAGCGGGGTAAATCTCGATGAGCAGTTCTTC,CASSGVNLDEQFF
TRBV5-1,14,TRBD2,TRBJ2-1,once,TGCGCCAGCAGCTTGGGGGGCCGGGGGGATGAGCAGTTCTTC,CASSLGGRGDEQFF
TRBV19,12,.,TRBJ1-3,.,TGTGCGTACAGGGATTCTGGAAACACCATATATTTT,CAYRDSGNTIYF
TRBV7-9,16,TRBD1,TRBJ2-3,.,TGTGCCAGCAGCTCGTCAGGGGGCGGGAGCACAGATACGCAGTATTTT,CASSSSGGGSTDTQYF
TRBV18,12,.,TRBJ2-7,.,TGTGCCAGCTCAACTCAGGGTAACGAGCAGTACTTC,CASSTQGNEQYF
TRBV5-1,14,.,TRBJ1-1,.,TGCGCCAGCAGCTTGGTAGGGGCCGCTACTGAAGCTTTCTTT,CASSLVGAATEAFF
TRBV11-3,16,.,TRBJ2-3,.,TGTGCCAGCAGCCAGGACGAGCGGTACAGTCAGGATACGCAGTATTTT,CASSQDERYSQDTQYF
TRBV4-3,17,.,TRBJ1-6,.,TGCGCCAGCAGCCGGCTTACAGGGACGAGGAATAATTCACCCCTCCACTTT,CASSRLTGTRNNSPLHF
TRBV6-5,14,TRBD1,TRBJ2-1,many,TGTGCCAGCGGGGGGACAGGGCCATACAATGAGCAGTTCTTC,CASGGTGPYNEQFF
TRBV4-3,15,.,TRBJ2-5,once,TGCGCCAGCAGCCAAGCGAGTTCAGGTCGAGAGACCCAGTACTTC,CASSQASSGRETQYF
TRBV6-1,16,TRBD1,TRBJ1-2,once,TGTGCCAGCAGTGAAAAAGGGGACAGATGGTCCTATGGCTACACCTTC,CASSEKGDRWSYGYTF
TRBV27,16,TRBD2,TRBJ2-3,.,TGTGCCAGCAGTCTACTAGCGGGGGGGGTTCGGGATACGCAGTATTTT,CASSLLAGGVRDTQYF
TRBV27,15,.,TRBJ2-5,.,TGTGCCAGCAGATCGCCTGGGGCAGGCCAAGAGACCCAGTACTTC,CASRSPGAGQETQYF
TRBV4-2,15,TRBD1,TRBJ1-1,once,TGTGCCAGCAGCCAGGGGGGACAGGCTAACACTGAAGCTTTCTTT,CASSQGGQANTEAFF
TRBV5-5,16,TRBD1,TRBJ1-3,.,TGTGCCAGCAGCTCGAGGACAGGGACGGCTGGAAACACCATATATTTT,CASSSRTGTAGNTIYF
TRBV4-3,16,TRBD2,TRBJ2-2,.,TGCGCCAGCAGCGGAAAGGGACTAGCGGGGTCCGGGGAGCTGTTTTTT,CASSGKGLAGSGELFF
TRBV28,14,.,TRBJ1-1,.,TGTGCCAGCAGTTTTGCCAACATGAACACTGAAGCTTTCTTT,CASSFANMNTEAFF
TRBV7-2,14,.,TRBJ1-2,.,TGTGCCAGCAGCTTATTGCAGGTTAACTATGGCTACACCTTC,CASSLLQVNYGYTF
TRBV5-6,13,TRBD1,TRBJ1-1,.,TGTGCCAGCAGCTTGAACAGGGGGGCCGGAGCTTTCTTT,CASSLNRGAGAFF
TRBV4-1,14,TRBD2,TRBJ2-3,.,TGCGCCAGCAGCCAAGCCAGGGAGGGGGATACGCAGTATTTT,CASSQAREGDTQYF
TRBV5-1,16,TRBD2,TRBJ2-3,.,TGCGCCAGCAGTCCCATTGAGGGAGGGAACACAGATACGCAGTATTTT,CASSPIEGGNTDTQYF
TRBV21-1,10,.,TRBJ2-7,.,TGTGCCAGCAGCTACTACGAGCAGTACTTC,CASSYYEQYF
TRBV11-2,17,TRBD1,TRBJ2-1,.,TGTGCCAGCAGCTTAGCTTGGGGGGCAGGGGGCCTTGCTGAGCAGTTCTTC,CASSLAWGAGGLAEQFF
TRBV7-3,14,.,TRBJ1-2,once,TGTGCCAGCAGCTTAGACAGTCCACTCTATGGCTACACCTTC,CASSLDSPLYGYTF
TRBV4-1,14,.,TRBJ1-3,.,TGCGCCAGCAGCCAAGTCCCAGGGGGAAACACCATATATTTT,CASSQVPGGNTIYF
TRBV6-5,13,.,TRBJ1-2,.,TGTGCCAGCAGTTACAGGGGCGGCTATGGCTACACCTTC,CASSYRGGYGYTF
TRBV18,13,.,TRBJ2-5,.,TGTGCCAGCTCACCAGATCACAGGGAGACCCAGTACTTC,CASSPDHRETQYF
TRBV7-4,15,.,TRBJ1-6,.,TGTGCCAGCAGCTTAGCTCGACAGCCCAATTCACCCCTCCACTTT,CASSLARQPNSPLHF
TRBV7-3,13,.,TRBJ1-1,.,TGTGCCAGCAGCTCGGGAATGAACACTGAAGCTTTCTTT,CASSSGMNTEAFF
TRBV15,12,.,TRBJ1-1,.,TGTGCCACCAGCAGGGCTGGCACTGAAGCTTTCTTT,CATSRAGTEAFF
TRBV6-5,14,.,TRBJ1-6,few,TGTGCCAGCAGTCCCCCCGGGGGAAATTCACCCCTCCACTTT,CASSPPGGNSPLHF
TRBV27,13,.,TRBJ1-1,.,TGTGCCAGCAGTTTAGCAGGGAGGACTGAAGCTTTCTTT,CASSLAGRTEAFF
TRBV11-2,17,.,TRBJ1-2,.,TGTGCCAGCAGCTTAGGTACGTCGGCACAGGGCGGCTATGGCTACACCTTC,CASSLGTSAQGGYGYTF
TRBV5-5,16,.,TRBJ1-5,.,TGTGCCAGCAGCTTTCAGGGGTTATCGGGCAATCAGCCCCAGCATTTT,CASSFQGLSGNQPQHF
TRBV13,14,TRBD1,TRBJ2-7,.,TGTGCCAGCAGCCCCGACAGGGGGCCCTACGAGCAGTACTTC,CASSPDRGPYEQYF
TRBV9,15,TRBD2,TRBJ2-1,.,TGTGCCAGCAGCGTAGCTCCTAGCGGTCTCAATGAGCAGTTCTTC,CASSVAPSGLNEQFF
TRBV5-6,13,TRBD1,TRBJ2-7,.,TGTGCCAGCAGCTCCCGACAGGGCTACGAGCAGTACTTC,CASSSRQGYEQYF
TRBV6-6,16,TRBD1,TRBJ1-5,few,TGTGCCAGCAGCTTACCCTCCACAGGGGCCAATCAGCCCCAGCATTTT,CASSLPSTGANQPQHF
TRBV7-2,15,.,TRBJ2-2,.,TGTGCCAGCAGCCCCCGTAGCCTGAACACCGGGGAGCTGTTTTTT,CASSPRSLNTGELFF
TRBV6-5,12,.,TRBJ2-3,.,TGTGCCAGCAGTCCACAGGCAGATACGCAGTATTTT,CASSPQADTQYF
TRBV12-1,19,.,TRBJ1-5,.,TGTGCCAGCAGCTTTGCAGTGGGTCACGACAAATTAAGCAATCAGCCCCAGCATTTT,CASSFAVGHDKLSNQPQHF
TRBV19,15,TRBD1,TRBJ1-5,few,TGTGCCAGTAGCCAGACCGGGACAGCAAGGCAGCCCCAGCATTTT,CASSQTGTARQPQHF
TRBV19,13,.,TRBJ2-2,.,TGTGCCAGTAGGGACATTAACACCGGGGAGCTGTTTTTT,CASRDINTGELFF
TRBV6-4,18,TRBD1,TRBJ2-2,.,TGTGCCAGCAGTGACTCGAATTCGCAGGGGGCTGGTACCGGGGAGCTGTTTTTT,CASSDSNSQGAGTGELFF
TRBV19,15,.,TRBJ2-7,.,TGTGCCAGTAGTCCCGGGGCAGGGGACTCCTACGAGCAGTACTTC,CASSPGAGDSYEQYF
TRBV7-8,13,.,TRBJ1-2,.,TGTGCCAGCAGCTTAGTAAGGGGAAAACAGGGACCCTTC,CASSLVRGKQGPF
TRBV6-6,15,TRBD1,TRBJ2-5,.,TGTGCCAGCAGTTACTATTCGACAGGGGAAGAGACCCAGTACTTC,CASSYYSTGEETQYF